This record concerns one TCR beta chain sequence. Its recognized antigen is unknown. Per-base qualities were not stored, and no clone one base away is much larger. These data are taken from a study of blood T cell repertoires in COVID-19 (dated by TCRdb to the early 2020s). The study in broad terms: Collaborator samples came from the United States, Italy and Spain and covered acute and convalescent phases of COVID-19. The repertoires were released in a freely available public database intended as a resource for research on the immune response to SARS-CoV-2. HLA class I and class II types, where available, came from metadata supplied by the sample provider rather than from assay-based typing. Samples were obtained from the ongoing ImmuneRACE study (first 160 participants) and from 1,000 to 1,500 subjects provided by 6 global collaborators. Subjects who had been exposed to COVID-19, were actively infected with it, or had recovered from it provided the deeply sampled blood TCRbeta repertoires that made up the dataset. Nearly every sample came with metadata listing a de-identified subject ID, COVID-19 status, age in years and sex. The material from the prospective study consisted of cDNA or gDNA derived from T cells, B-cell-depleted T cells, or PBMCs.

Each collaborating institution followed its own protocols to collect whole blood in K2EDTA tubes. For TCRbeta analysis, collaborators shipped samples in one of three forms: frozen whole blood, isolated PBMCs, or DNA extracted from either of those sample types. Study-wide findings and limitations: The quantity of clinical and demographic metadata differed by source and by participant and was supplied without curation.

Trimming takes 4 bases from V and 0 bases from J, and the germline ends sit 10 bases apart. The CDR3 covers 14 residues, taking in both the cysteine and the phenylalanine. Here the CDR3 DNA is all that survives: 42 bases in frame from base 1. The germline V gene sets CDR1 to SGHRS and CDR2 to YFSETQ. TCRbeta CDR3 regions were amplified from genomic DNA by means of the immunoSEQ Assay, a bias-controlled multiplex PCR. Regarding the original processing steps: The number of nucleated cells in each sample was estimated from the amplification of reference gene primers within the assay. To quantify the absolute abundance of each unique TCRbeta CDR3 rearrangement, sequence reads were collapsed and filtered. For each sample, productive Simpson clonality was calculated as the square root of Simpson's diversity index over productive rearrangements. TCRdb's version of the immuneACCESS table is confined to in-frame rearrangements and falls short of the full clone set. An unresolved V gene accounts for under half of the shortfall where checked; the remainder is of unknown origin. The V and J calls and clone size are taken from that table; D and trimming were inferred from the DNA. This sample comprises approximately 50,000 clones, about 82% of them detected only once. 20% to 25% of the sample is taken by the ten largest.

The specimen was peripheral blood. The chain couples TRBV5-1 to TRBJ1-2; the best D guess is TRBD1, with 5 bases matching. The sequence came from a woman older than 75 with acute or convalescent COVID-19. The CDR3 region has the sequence CASSPPTANYGYTF. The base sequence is TGCGCCAGCAGCCCGCCGACAGCTAACTATGGCTACACCTTC.